Presented here are 25 T cell receptor beta chains from one specimen sequenced in a study of blood T cell repertoires in COVID-19. Sequencing was performed with immunoSEQ multiplex PCR; in TCRdb, only in-frame clones are kept and a portion is missing. The sample has 150,000 to 200,000 clones; about 77% are singletons. What was sequenced was PBMCs or T cells enriched from blood (not recorded which). The receptors originated from a woman aged 45-65 years with acute COVID-19.

This sequence joins TRBV28 and TRBJ1-2; D perhaps matches TRBD1 (5 bases). V was cut by 6 bases and J by 3 bases, with 20 bases left in between. The V gene's germline CDR1 is MDHEN and CDR2 SYDVKM. This CDR3 has 16 amino acids. The chain's CDR3 is CASSAAPGGGDYGYTF. CDR3 DNA sequence: TGTGCCAGCAGCGCGGCGCCCGGGGGGGGAGACTATGGCTACACCTTC.

The chain is built from TRBV2 and TRBJ1-3, with 12 nucleotides matching TRBD1. V was clipped by 8 bases and J by 4 bases; unmatched bases: 6. The germline CDR1 and CDR2 sequences are SNHLY and FYNNEI. This CDR3 contains 15 residues. The chain's CDR3 is CASGGQGAFGNTIYF. Here the CDR3 DNA reads TGTGCCAGCGGGGGACAGGGGGCGTTCGGAAACACCATATATTTT.

The J gene is TRBJ2-4, the V gene TRBV7-9; 11 bases agree with TRBD1. The CDR3 consists of 16 residues. Unmatched junction bases numbered 6, after V lost 5 bases and J lost 3 bases. CDR1 SEHNR and CDR2 FQNEAQ come from the germline V gene (reference sequence). CDR3 in DNA: TGTGCCAGCAGCCCTCCGGGACAGGGGGACAAAAACATTCAGTACTTC. Translation: CASSPPGQGDKNIQYF.

The chain recombines TRBV19 with TRBJ1-3; perhaps TRBD1 as D (6 bases). V lost 7 bases, J lost 2 bases, and 15 bases lay in between. The germline CDR1 and CDR2 sequences are LNHDA and SQIVND (reference sequence). This CDR3 has 15 amino acids. In nucleotides, the CDR3 is TGTGCCAGTACCCACTACAGGGCCGCTGGAAACACCATATATTTT. It encodes CASTHYRAAGNTIYF.

This clone is a singleton in its sample. This chain uses TRBV24-1 with TRBJ2-5; tentative D call: TRBD2 (6 bases). The V end was cut by 4 bases, the J end by 5 bases, with 13 bases between. CDR3 length: 14 residues. The germline V gene encodes CDR1 KGHDR and CDR2 SFDVKD. DNA of the CDR3: TGTGCCACCAGTGAGGAGGGCAATGTGGAGACCCAGTACTTC. Protein sequence: CATSEEGNVETQYF.

The chain carries TRBV10-3 and TRBJ2-3, with D maybe TRBD1 (5 bases). Germline CDR1 is ENHRY and CDR2 is SYGVKD. Trimming removed 6 bases at V and 6 bases at J, with 13 bases between. This CDR3 has 13 amino acids. CDR3 in amino acids: CAIRPQGLDTQYF. Here the CDR3 DNA reads TGTGCCATCAGGCCCCAGGGTTTGGATACGCAGTATTTT.

The chain carries TRBV19 and TRBJ1-2; no clear D. CDR3 length: 16 amino acids. Trimming shortened V by 6 bases and J by 4 bases, and 21 bases separated the two germline ends. CDR1 and CDR2 (germline): LNHDA, SQIVND (reference sequence). The CDR3 region has the DNA TGTGCCAGTAGCGAACCATTTGCAGCGGGAAGCTATGGCTACACCTTC. It translates to CASSEPFAAGSYGYTF.

This clone was seen repeatedly, ten times or more. This chain uses TRBV7-9 with TRBJ1-4, with a weak D call TRBD1 (5 bases). The CDR3 totals 13 residues. The V end was cut by 7 bases, the J end by 7 bases, with 13 bases between. Germline V lookup: CDR1 SEHNR, CDR2 FQNEAQ (reference sequence). DNA for the CDR3: TGTGCCAGCAAAGACAGCTTCGGTGAAAAACTGTTTTTT. It yields the protein CASKDSFGEKLFF.

J is TRBJ1-3 and V is TRBV6-5, with D maybe TRBD1 (6 bases). Between the trimmed V and J ends, which lost 6 bases and 1 base, there was a span of 10 bases. From germline, CDR1 is MNHEY and CDR2 SVGAGI. The CDR3 covers 14 residues. The CDR3 nucleotides are TGTGCCAGCAGGGAGACAGGATCTGGAAACACCATATATTTT. It is translated as CASRETGSGNTIYF.

In this sample, this clone turned up a few times. The V call is TRBV6-5, the J call TRBJ1-4; the D gene is possibly TRBD1 (5 bases). Germline-derived CDR1 and CDR2 are MNHEY and SVGAGI. Trimming pared 6 bases from V and 8 bases from J, leaving 19 bases between. This CDR3 is built from 15 residues. The CDR3 reads CASRSGGGVLEKLFF. The CDR3 DNA sequence: TGTGCCAGCAGGTCGGGGGGAGGAGTTTTGGAAAAACTGTTTTTT.

This chain connects TRBV7-2 to TRBJ2-1; D perhaps matches TRBD2 (5 bases). The V end lost 5 bases, the J end lost 7 bases, and 12 bases lay between the germline ends. CDR3 length equals 13 residues. Germline CDR1 is SGHTA and CDR2 is FQGNSA. CDR3 protein: CASSPGSGNEQFF. The CDR3 DNA follows: TGTGCCAGCAGCCCAGGATCGGGGAATGAGCAGTTCTTC.

CDR3 amino acids: CASSQGPTYEQYV. The CDR3 coding sequence is TGTGCCAGCAGCCAGGGGCCCACCTACGAGCAGTACGTC. This chain uses TRBV28 with TRBJ2-7; possible D gene TRBD1, 6 bases. CDR1 is MDHEN, CDR2 SYDVKM, per germline. The V and J ends lost 6 bases and 2 bases respectively, with 11 bases between them. This CDR3 contains 13 residues.

This chain joins TRBV9 and TRBJ2-1; TRBD2 aligns across 7 bases. The germline V gene encodes CDR1 SGDLS and CDR2 YYNGEE. V dropped 4 bases and J dropped 0; count of bases not matched to a gene: 10. This CDR3 has 17 amino acids. The CDR3 loop reads CASSPRPGGISYNEQFF. The CDR3 region has the DNA TGTGCCAGCAGCCCACGCCCCGGGGGGATCTCCTACAATGAGCAGTTCTTC.

The J gene is TRBJ1-5, the V gene TRBV23-1; 9 positions agree with TRBD1. TRBV23-1 has ORF status, its function being uncertain. The length of the CDR3 is 15 residues. Trimming cost V 2 bases and J 5 bases; bases outside gene matches: 4. The CDR3 spells CASSQQRQGDQPQHF. The CDR3 DNA reads as TGCGCCAGCAGTCAACAGAGACAGGGGGATCAGCCCCAGCATTTT.

V and J are TRBV28 and TRBJ2-5; the match to TRBD2 covers 7 bases. The CDR3 has 16 amino acids. CDR1 and CDR2 from the germline V gene are MDHEN and SYDVKM. J lost 1 base, V lost 5 bases, and 10 bases had no gene match. Here the CDR3 reads CASSGPGGIVQETQYF. CDR3 nucleotides: TGTGCCAGCAGTGGACCCGGGGGGATAGTCCAAGAGACCCAGTACTTC.

This clone was recorded once. The chain carries TRBV2 and TRBJ1-5; TRBD1 matches 7 bases. Trimming at V came to 2 bases and at J to 6 bases, leaving 7 bases not matched to a gene. CDR1 is SNHLY and CDR2 is FYNNEI in the germline V gene. This CDR3 contains 15 residues. The CDR3 nucleotides read TGTGCCAGCAGTGAATCATTAGGGGGCCGTCAGCCCCAGCATTTT. Residues: CASSESLGGRQPQHF. Drawing the rest from reference TRBV2 and TRBJ1-5, the complete variable domain is EPEVTQTPSHQVTQMGQEVILRCVPISNHLYFYWYRQILGQKVEFLVSFYNNEISEKSEIFDDQFSVERPDGSNFTLKIRSTKLEDSAMYFCASSESLGGRQPQHFGDGTRLSIL.

The chain has TRBV20-1 and TRBJ1-5; TRBD1 aligns across 7 bases. This CDR3 contains 17 residues. The V gene end was trimmed by 3 bases and the J gene end by 0 bases; junction bases not matched to a gene: 11. Germline V gives CDR1 DFQATT, CDR2 SNEGSKA (reference sequence). The CDR3: CSASARQGVNSNQPQHF. For the CDR3, the DNA is TGCAGTGCTAGTGCACGTCAGGGGGTGAATAGCAATCAGCCCCAGCATTTT.

This chain connects TRBV5-1 to TRBJ2-6, with a tentative D call TRBD1 (5 bases). Germline loops: CDR1 SGHRS, CDR2 YFSETQ. V lost 0 bases, J lost 2 bases, and 15 bases lay in between. The CDR3 is 18 residues long. The DNA of the CDR3 is TGCGCCAGCAGCTTGGGCGCCAGGGTAGGGGCTGGGGCCAACGTCCTGACTTTC. This encodes CASSLGARVGAGANVLTF.

The chain has TRBV24-1 and TRBJ1-6; 9 bases match TRBD1. The J segment lost 8 bases and the V segment lost 9 bases, leaving 7 bases of the junction unmatched. This CDR3 has 14 residues. Germline CDR1 KGHDR, CDR2 SFDVKD. Written as DNA, the CDR3 is TGTGCCACCCATATCGGGACAGGGCATTCACCCCTCCACTTT. The encoded protein is CATHIGTGHSPLHF.

The chain employs TRBV4-3 and TRBJ1-6; 7 bases match TRBD1. Trimming removed 0 bases from V and 8 bases from J; junction bases left unmatched: 4. The CDR3 has 15 residues. Germline-derived CDR1 and CDR2 are LGHNA and YSLEER. The CDR3, as DNA: TGCGCCAGCAGCCAAGAGACAGGGTTGGATTCACCCCTCCACTTT. Amino acids: CASSQETGLDSPLHF.

This sequence joins TRBV4-1 and TRBJ1-1; the D is unclear. Germline lookup yields CDR1 MGHRA and CDR2 YSYEKL. Trimming stripped 0 bases from V and 1 base from J, with 6 bases between. The CDR3 length is 14 residues. The CDR3 reads CASSQERANTEAFF. CDR3 DNA sequence: TGCGCCAGCAGCCAAGAGAGGGCGAACACTGAAGCTTTCTTT.

The rearrangement links TRBV10-3 to TRBJ1-1; 7 nucleotides agree with TRBD1. The CDR3 loop spans 11 amino acids. Per the germline V gene, CDR1 is ENHRY and CDR2 is SYGVKD. Trimming at V came to 9 bases and at J to 7 bases, leaving 5 bases not matched to a gene. CDR3 nucleotide sequence: TGTGCCATAGGGGGACAGATTGAAGCTTTCTTT. The encoded protein is CAIGGQIEAFF.

The chain joins TRBV27 to TRBJ2-1; D perhaps matches TRBD2 (6 bases). In germline, CDR1 is MNHEY, CDR2 SMNVEV (reference sequence). V lost 3 bases, J lost 0 bases, and 12 bases lay in between. There are 16 residues in the CDR3. This chain's CDR3 is CASSLTGVSSYNEQFF. DNA for the CDR3: TGTGCCAGCAGTTTGACGGGGGTCAGCTCCTACAATGAGCAGTTCTTC.

This clone was counted at least ten times. This chain uses TRBV6-5 with TRBJ2-7, with a possible D match to TRBD1 (6 bases). The CDR3 runs 12 residues. Trimming took off 5 bases at V and 6 bases at J, with 11 bases between the two ends. CDR1 and CDR2 (germline): MNHEY, SVGAGI. The CDR3 reads CASSNPGVEQYV. CDR3 sequence (DNA): TGTGCCAGCAGTAACCCAGGGGTCGAGCAGTACGTC.

This clone occurred a few times. The chain has TRBV5-5 and TRBJ1-1, with 8 bases matching TRBD1. Germline V gene sequence: CDR1 SGHKS, CDR2 YYEKEE (reference sequence). The junction had 7 bases not matched to a gene; V was cut back by 0 bases and J by 0 bases. This CDR3 region has 17 residues. Here the CDR3 DNA reads TGTGCCAGCAGCTTGGGGGGGACAGGATCTGTGAACACTGAAGCTTTCTTT. Amino acid sequence: CASSLGGTGSVNTEAFF.